This TCR beta chain comes out of a study of identical twins (TCRdb year 2016). Study-wide context: To test whether fetal clonotypes persist, the study used deep sequencing on TCR alpha and beta repertoires from monozygotic twins, unrelated adults of various ages, and cord blood. To rule out contamination, the twin experiments were replicated at different times with different library preparation protocols.

The research as a whole found: Fewer insertions were carried by abundant cord blood beta clonotypes; a weaker similar trend was observed in young adult naive repertoires, while no such trend was observed in memory repertoires. Out-of-frame TCR alpha sharing in monozygotic twins was systematically underestimated by recombination models, whereas sharing between unrelated individuals was in agreement with the recombination models. A weaker excess of twin sharing was found in beta out-of-frame sequences because the signal-to-noise ratio was lowered by fewer shared sequences. Because the same donors could not be followed over many years, conclusions were based on cross-sectional statistical analysis. Out-of-frame TCR alpha sequences shared between twins showed an excess of low generation-probability sequences compared with coincidental sharing between unrelated individuals. Invariant T cells such as MAIT and iNKT could partly confound zero-insertion analyses, although diverse VJ usage argued against such confounding for most clonotypes.

To note about this clonotype: Its antigen has not been determined. Per-base quality was not reported, and no clone a single base away is much larger than it.

All donors were healthy Caucasians. The twin cohort consisted of three pairs of female monozygotic twins, all aged 18 to 29 years. Peripheral blood mononuclear cells were used as the source from which RNA for TCR libraries was isolated. The CDR1 and CDR2 encoded by the germline V gene are SGHTA and FQGNSA. The CDR3 goes from the cysteine to the phenylalanine over 15 residues. The sequence is cut down to CDR3 DNA, 45 bases in frame from base 1. The junction shows trimming of 1 base on V and 7 bases on J, plus 14 bases between the germline ends. Library preparation used 5' RACE. Sequencing was performed on an Illumina HiSeq 2000. A universal primer binding site was introduced by template switching, and a unique molecular identifier was present in the final cDNA, enabling accurate counting of TCR cDNA molecules. Specific primers in the conserved constant-segment region were used to synthesize first-strand cDNA for TCR alpha and beta chains. To control for contamination, every cDNA library carried two barcodes: a SMART-Mk sample barcode plus Illumina barcodes. Two successive PCR steps introduced TruSeq adapter sequences along with Illumina sample barcodes. TCR alpha and beta cDNA libraries were sequenced on the Illumina HiSeq platform with custom primers. Regarding the original processing steps: MiGEC was used to process raw reads and extract unique molecular identifiers, and MiXCR was used to find CDR3 positions. For each individual, recombination models were inferred using an EM algorithm with the repgenHMM and IGoR tools. The tcR package in R was used for shared clonotype analysis, with sharing normalized by the product of cloneset sizes. To study raw recombination free of thymic and clonal selection effects, out-of-frame nonproductive sequences were analyzed. The public reads were run again by TCRdb, first through fastp at Q25 and then through MiXCR, and only productive beta chains were kept. Entries are consolidated by CDR3 protein sequence, retaining the most common genes and DNA. TCRdb's processing, not the study's, gives the V and J calls here. The sample table holds 600,000 to 800,000 distinct CDR3 sequences, of which around 20% were seen once. Over 4% of the sample rests with the top ten.

This sample was shared with a second study, whose subject was T cells expressing NK-cell markers. The second study's paper adds: In sorted CD3+CD56+NKG2C+, CD3+CD56+NKG2C- and CD3+CD56-NKG2C+ T-cell subsets from several donors, TCR beta-chain repertoires were profiled. Of the eight sequenced donors, seven were found to be HCMV-seropositive and one was found to be HCMV-seronegative. To restrict sorting to alphabetaTCR-expressing T cells, an anti-gammadeltaTCR antibody was added in several experiments. In six donors, the dominant CD3+CD56+NKG2C+ clonotypes ranked among the top 10 CD8+ clonotypes, making up roughly 1.0-7.0% of CD8+ T cells. Those dominant clonotypes were again the most abundant among CD3+CD56-NKG2C+ cells in a handful of donors, at about 25-65%. It remained unclear whether the expanded NKG2C-expressing T cell clones were specific for HCMV antigens. The eight sequenced donors were randomly selected healthy volunteers, three men and five women. A commercial ELISA kit detecting HCMV-specific IgG in serum was used to determine HCMV serostatus. For six donors, bulk peripheral blood T-cell repertoires were also sequenced from unsorted PBMC. MIGEC handled demultiplexing of the reads and grouping by UMI, while MiTCR was used to assemble and quantify clonotypes. To remove erroneous sequences, TCR cDNA sequences were retained only when supported by two or more reads. Downstream repertoire analysis used the tcR package, and clonotypes were matched across fractions by CDR3 nucleotide sequence plus V segment. Antigen specificity was annotated against VDJdb with VDJmatch, allowing one amino acid substitution in CDR3.

Recombination connected TRBV7-2 to TRBJ1-5; no confident D gene assignment can be made. The clonotype was recovered from a woman younger than 35 in good health. Specimen: PBMCs. The CDR3 here reads CASSLGAGIGQPQHF. Here is the DNA: TGTGCCAGCAGCTTAGGGGCGGGGATCGGCCAGCCCCAGCATTTT.